This TCR beta chain derives from a study of Graves' ophthalmopathy and Graves' hyperthyroidism. From RNA, the CDR3 regions of TCR beta chains were amplified and sequenced. HTBI primers primed a first-round RT-PCR, and a second-round multiplex PCR followed. TCRdb ran MiXCR on the multiplex PCR reads and lists one entry per CDR3 protein. Here the sample spans 150,000 or so distinct CDR3 sequences, roughly 37% being singletons. In its sample, this clonotype was seen many times. The germline CDR1 and CDR2 sequences are MNHEY and SMNVEV (reference sequence). V was pared by 5 bases and J by 5 bases, with 21 bases between. This CDR3 contains 16 residues.

The source is a woman aged 40 to 50 with Graves' ophthalmopathy. Sequenced input: peripheral blood. The gene calls are TRBV27 and TRBJ2-5, with D perhaps TRBD2 (8 bases). CDR3: CASSPRQGGGSETQYF. DNA for the CDR3: TGTGCCAGCAGTCCGAGACAGGGCGGGGGGTCCGAGACCCAGTACTTC.